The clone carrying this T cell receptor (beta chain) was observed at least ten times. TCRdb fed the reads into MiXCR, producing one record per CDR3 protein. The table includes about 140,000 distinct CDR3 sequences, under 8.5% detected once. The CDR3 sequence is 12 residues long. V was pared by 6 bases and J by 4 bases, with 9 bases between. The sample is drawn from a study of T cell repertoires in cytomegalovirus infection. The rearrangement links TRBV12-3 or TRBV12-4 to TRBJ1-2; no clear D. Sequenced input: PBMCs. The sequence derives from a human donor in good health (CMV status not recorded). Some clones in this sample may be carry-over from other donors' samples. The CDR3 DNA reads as TGTGCCAGCAGCCTCGAGGGCTATGGCTACACCTTC. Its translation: CASSLEGYGYTF.